This T cell receptor beta chain originates from a study of Graves' ophthalmopathy and Graves' hyperthyroidism. For repertoire sequencing, the TCR beta CDR3 regions were amplified from RNA transcripts. First-round RT-PCR relied on HTBI primers, and a second-round multiplex PCR came next. TCRdb redid the calling of the multiplex PCR reads with MiXCR, one entry per CDR3 protein. The table shows 170,000 or so distinct CDR3 sequences, with approximately 38% occurring only once. The source material was peripheral blood. This sequence originates from a woman in her thirties or forties with Graves' ophthalmopathy.

The CDR3 region has the DNA TGTGCCAGCAGTTTAGGCGCAGAGCAGTACTTC. This gives the protein CASSLGAEQYF. The chain employs TRBV12-3 or TRBV12-4 and TRBJ2-7; no reliable D call. This CDR3 has 11 residues. V was pared by 1 base and J by 7 bases, with 5 bases between.